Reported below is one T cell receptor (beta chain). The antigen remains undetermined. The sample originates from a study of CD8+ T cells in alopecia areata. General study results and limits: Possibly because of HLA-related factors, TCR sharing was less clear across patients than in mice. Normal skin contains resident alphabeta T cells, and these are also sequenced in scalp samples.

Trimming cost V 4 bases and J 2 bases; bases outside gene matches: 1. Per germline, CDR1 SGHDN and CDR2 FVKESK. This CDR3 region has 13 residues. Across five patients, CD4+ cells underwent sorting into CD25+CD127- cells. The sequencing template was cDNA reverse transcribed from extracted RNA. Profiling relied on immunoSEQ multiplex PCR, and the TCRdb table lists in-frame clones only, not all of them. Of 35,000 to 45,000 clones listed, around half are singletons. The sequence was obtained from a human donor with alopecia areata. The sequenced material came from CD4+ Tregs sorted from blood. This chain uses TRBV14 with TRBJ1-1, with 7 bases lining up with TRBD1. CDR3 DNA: TGTGCCAGCAGCCGACAGGGTAACACTGAAGCTTTCTTT. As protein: CASSRQGNTEAFF. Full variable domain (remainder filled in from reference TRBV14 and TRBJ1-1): EAGVTQFPSHSVIEKGQTVTLRCDPISGHDNLYWYRRVMGKEIKFLLHFVKESKQDESGMPNNRFLAERTGGTYSTLKVQPAELEDSGVYFCASSRQGNTEAFFGQGTRLTVV.